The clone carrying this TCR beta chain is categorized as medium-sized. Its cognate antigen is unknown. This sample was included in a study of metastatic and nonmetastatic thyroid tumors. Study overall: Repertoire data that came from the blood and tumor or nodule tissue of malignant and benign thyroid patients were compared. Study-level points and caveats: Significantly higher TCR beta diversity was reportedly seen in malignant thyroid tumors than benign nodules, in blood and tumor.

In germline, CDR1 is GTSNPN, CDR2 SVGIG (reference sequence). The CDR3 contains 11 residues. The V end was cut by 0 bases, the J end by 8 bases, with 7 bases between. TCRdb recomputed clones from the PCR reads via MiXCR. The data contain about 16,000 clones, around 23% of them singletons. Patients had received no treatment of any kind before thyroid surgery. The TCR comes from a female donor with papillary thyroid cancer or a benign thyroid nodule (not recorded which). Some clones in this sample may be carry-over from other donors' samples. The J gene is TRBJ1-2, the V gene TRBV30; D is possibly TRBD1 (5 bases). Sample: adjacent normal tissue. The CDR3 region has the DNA TGTGCCTGGAGTGTAGGGGTGGGCTACACCTTC. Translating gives CAWSVGVGYTF. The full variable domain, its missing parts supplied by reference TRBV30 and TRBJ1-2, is SQTIHQWPATLVQPVGSPLSLECTVEGTSNPNLYWYRQAAGRGLQLLFYSVGIGQISSEVPQNLSASRPQDRQFILSSKKLLLSDSGFYLCAWSVGVGYTFGSGTRLTVV.